Sequencing of this T cell receptor (beta chain) was carried out in a study of T cell responses to AZD1222 COVID-19 vaccine. Study-wide context: Second-dose timings of about 4 or about 12 weeks were pooled. General study points: The number of AZD1222 recipients seropositive at baseline was only five to seven. Clonal diversity may have been underestimated in mostly white British donors. Spike-specific TCR depth and breadth grew after two AZD1222 doses.

This table comes from immunoSEQ multiplex PCR, and its TCRdb copy is limited to in-frame clones, with some not included. The sample contains about 120,000 clones, less than 90% of which appear only once. This clone has just one count. The antigen is not known. The CDR3 is made up of 15 amino acids. Trimming left V 6 bases short and J 9 bases short, with 21 bases between. Germline CDR1 is WSHSY and CDR2 is SAAADI. This chain joins TRBV10-2 and TRBJ1-5; D gene uncertain. This receptor was identified in an adult in good health. This material consisted of peripheral blood, taken on day 0 of AZD1222 vaccination. CDR3 in amino acids: CASSPSAGVKRPQHF. The CDR3 bases are TGCGCCAGCAGCCCGTCGGCGGGAGTGAAGAGGCCCCAGCATTTT.